This entry lists 19 T cell receptor beta chains sequenced from one sample in a study of blood T cell repertoires in COVID-19. The table came from immunoSEQ multiplex PCR; TCRdb's copy has only in-frame clones and leaves some out. This sample has about 300,000 clones, with more than 75% found just once. Sequencing was done on a sample of peripheral blood. The receptors here all came from a woman between 45 and 60 years old with acute or convalescent COVID-19.

This rearrangement joins TRBV27 to TRBJ2-1; D is possibly TRBD2 (5 bases). The germline CDR1 and CDR2 sequences are MNHEY and SMNVEV (reference sequence). The CDR3 runs to 13 residues. The V and J ends lost 2 bases and 10 bases respectively, with 12 bases between them. This CDR3 reads CASSLGLAGEQFF. The CDR3 DNA sequence: TGTGCCAGCAGTTTAGGCCTAGCTGGCGAGCAGTTCTTC.

The chain links TRBV27 to TRBJ2-5; the match to TRBD2 covers 7 bases. Germline loops: CDR1 MNHEY, CDR2 SMNVEV (reference sequence). CDR3 length equals 18 residues. V was clipped by 1 base and J by 2 bases; unmatched bases: 13. The CDR3 reads CASSLLIRGRANQETQYF. The CDR3 bases are TGTGCCAGCAGTTTATTAATAAGAGGGAGGGCCAATCAAGAGACCCAGTACTTC.

This chain uses TRBV28 with TRBJ1-5; 7 bases align to TRBD1. The CDR3 is 15 residues long. V trimming: 5 bases; J trimming: 2 bases; junction bases outside the gene matches: 6. CDR1 is MDHEN, CDR2 SYDVKM, per germline. CDR3: CASSITGTGNQPQHF. Written as DNA, the CDR3 is TGTGCCAGCAGTATCACCGGGACAGGCAATCAGCCCCAGCATTTT.

The chain employs TRBV9 and TRBJ1-2; 7 bases fit TRBD1. V was clipped by 1 base and J by 1 base; unmatched bases: 7. Germline-derived CDR1 and CDR2 are SGDLS and YYNGEE. The CDR3 consists of 16 residues. This CDR3 is CASSVTPSGGNYGYTF. The CDR3 DNA sequence: TGTGCCAGCAGCGTAACGCCGTCAGGGGGTAACTATGGCTACACCTTC.

The gene calls are TRBV10-3 and TRBJ2-7, with 12 bases that match TRBD2. This CDR3 region has 15 residues. The germline V gene has CDR1 ENHRY and CDR2 SYGVKD. V was pared by 3 bases and J by 2 bases, with 2 bases of the junction left unmatched. CDR3 coding DNA: TGTGCCATCAGTGATACTAGCGGGAGGACCTACGAGCAGTACTTC. It specifies CAISDTSGRTYEQYF.

The CDR3 here is CASSEFRGILGEAFF. The CDR3 DNA follows: TGTGCCAGCAGTGAATTCAGGGGAATATTGGGTGAAGCTTTCTTT. The rearrangement uses TRBV25-1 and TRBJ1-1; TRBD1 might be the D (6 bases). This CDR3 is built from 15 residues. Per germline, CDR1 MGHDK and CDR2 SYGVNS. Trimming cost V 1 base and J 7 bases, with 16 bases left between them.

The gene calls are TRBV6-2 or TRBV6-3 and TRBJ1-2; 8 bases fit TRBD1. The CDR3 spans 16 residues. The germline V gene encodes CDR1 MNHEY and CDR2 SVGEGT. J gave up 0 bases and V 3 bases, and 6 bases lay outside the gene matches. The CDR3 sequence is CASSYGQGPTNYGYTF. The CDR3 nucleotides read TGTGCCAGCAGTTATGGACAGGGCCCAACTAACTATGGCTACACCTTC.

The chain is built from TRBV3-1 (or the pseudogene TRBV3-2) and TRBJ2-5; D is unresolved. Germline V gene data show CDR1 as LGHDT and CDR2 as YNNKEL (reference sequence). V gave up 0 bases and J gave up 5 bases, with 7 bases separating them. The CDR3 covers 13 residues. The CDR3 DNA sequence: TGTGCCAGCAGCCAAGAGTTCAGGGAGACCCAGTACTTC. This encodes CASSQEFRETQYF.

DNA of the CDR3: TGTGCCAGCAGTTTCTTAGACAGATACACTGAAGCTTTCTTT. Protein sequence: CASSFLDRYTEAFF. The V gene is TRBV28, the J gene TRBJ1-1; D perhaps matches TRBD1 (5 bases). Trimming took 3 bases from V and 3 from J, leaving 11 bases between them. The CDR3 is 14 residues long. CDR1 is MDHEN and CDR2 is SYDVKM in the germline V gene.

The chain joins TRBV4-2 to TRBJ2-5; D may be TRBD2 (5 bases). The germline gives CDR1 LGHNA, CDR2 YNFKEQ. This CDR3 contains 15 residues. V lost 2 bases and J 2 bases, leaving 12 bases between the germline ends. CDR3 DNA sequence: TGTGCCAGCAGCCAAAGTCGCCCGGGGCAAGAGACCCAGTACTTC. The encoded protein is CASSQSRPGQETQYF.

The chain is built from TRBV28 and TRBJ1-2; 11 bases are a match to TRBD1. Germline trimming cut 2 bases from V and 4 bases from J; bases unmatched to any gene: 6. The germline V gene encodes CDR1 MDHEN and CDR2 SYDVKM. The CDR3 has 16 amino acids. CDR3 sequence reads: CASSLDGTGGIYGYTF. The CDR3 nucleotides read TGTGCCAGCAGTTTAGACGGGACAGGGGGTATCTATGGCTACACCTTC.

V and J are TRBV5-1 and TRBJ2-1; the match to TRBD1 covers 11 bases. The CDR3 is 12 residues long. Germline V lookup: CDR1 SGHRS, CDR2 YFSETQ. Germline trimming cut 4 bases from V and 11 bases from J; bases unmatched to any gene: 2. The CDR3: CASSLDRGQQFF. The CDR3 bases are TGCGCCAGCAGCCTGGACAGGGGGCAGCAGTTCTTC. The full variable domain, with the rest looked up from reference TRBV5-1 and TRBJ2-1, is KAGVTQTPRYLIKTRGQQVTLSCSPISGHRSVSWYQQTPGQGLQFLFEYFSETQRNKGNFPGRFSGRQFSNSRSEMNVSTLELGDSALYLCASSLDRGQQFFGPGTRLTVL.

Concerning this clone itself: Within the sample, other DNA sequences also encode this same CDR3. The rearrangement uses TRBV28 and TRBJ2-7, with D tentatively TRBD1 (5 bases). This CDR3 has 13 residues. Germline values: CDR1 MDHEN, CDR2 SYDVKM. The ends were cut back, 3 bases at V and 2 bases at J, with 8 bases in the middle. The CDR3 loop is CASSFTGPYEQYF. Written as DNA, the CDR3 is TGTGCCAGCAGTTTTACAGGACCCTACGAGCAGTACTTC.

The CDR3 is CAISESAVQIYTF. The CDR3 coding sequence is TGTGCCATCAGTGAGTCGGCAGTTCAGATCTACACCTTC. V and J are TRBV10-3 and TRBJ1-2; D is undetermined. V lost 0 bases and J lost 10, with 12 bases in between. Germline CDR1 is ENHRY and CDR2 is SYGVKD. The CDR3 spans 13 residues.

The chain links TRBV7-9 to TRBJ1-6; 7 nucleotides agree with TRBD1. The CDR3 is 15 amino acids. Germline CDR1 SEHNR, CDR2 FQNEAQ (reference sequence). V lost 5 bases, J lost 10 bases, and 11 bases stayed unmatched. The CDR3 nucleotides read TGTGCCAGCAGCCCGGACAGGTTTCTGCGATCACCCCTCCACTTT. Translated, it gives CASSPDRFLRSPLHF.

V gene TRBV6-2 or TRBV6-3 combines with J gene TRBJ2-7; TRBD2 might be the D (5 bases). This CDR3 contains 13 residues. V lost 2 bases to trimming and J lost 3 bases, with 8 bases between them. Germline V gene data show CDR1 as MNHEY and CDR2 as SVGEGT. The CDR3 DNA is TGTGCCAGCAGTTACACGGACTTCTACGAGCAGTACTTC. Protein product: CASSYTDFYEQYF.

The chain employs TRBV4-1 and TRBJ2-7; 12 bases agree with TRBD2. With V trimmed by 1 base and J by 5 bases, 9 bases remained unmatched. The CDR3 runs to 17 residues. Germline CDR1 MGHRA, CDR2 YSYEKL. CDR3 region: CASSQVIASGRAHEQYF. In DNA form, the CDR3 reads TGCGCCAGCAGCCAAGTAATAGCTAGCGGGAGGGCCCACGAGCAGTACTTC.

This clone was observed a single time. The chain's CDR3 is CASSIAGGRGNQPQHF. DNA for the CDR3: TGTGCCAGTAGTATAGCAGGGGGCAGGGGCAATCAGCCCCAGCATTTT. V is TRBV19 and J is TRBJ1-5; TRBD1 agrees at 8 bases. Germline V gene lookup returns CDR1 LNHDA and CDR2 SQIVND (reference sequence). V shed 1 base and J 2 bases; nucleotides not matched to a gene: 4. The CDR3 is 16 residues long. Variable domain in full (rest from reference TRBV19 and TRBJ1-5): DGGITQSPKYLFRKEGQNVTLSCEQNLNHDAMYWYRQDPGQGLRLIYYSQIVNDFQKGDIAEGYSVSREKKESFPLTVTSAQKNPTAFYLCASSIAGGRGNQPQHFGDGTRLSIL.

The chain carries TRBV9 and TRBJ2-7; D not resolved. The CDR3 has 13 residues. CDR1 SGDLS and CDR2 YYNGEE come from the germline V gene. Trimming took 0 bases from V and 3 from J, leaving 7 bases between them. The CDR3 coding sequence is TGTGCCAGCAGCGTAGAACAAAACTACGAGCAGTACTTC. This sequence encodes CASSVEQNYEQYF.